A selection of T cell receptor beta chains follows, all from one sample in a study of cytomegalovirus exposure and HLA in healthy donors. Using immunoSEQ multiplex PCR, the repertoire was profiled, and TCRdb retains in-frame clones only, with some absent. In the table there are about 180,000 clones, around 82% of which are singletons. The source material was PBMCs. The receptor source for this set is a man aged 35 to 55 in good health and CMV-seronegative. Each CDR3 is given without its conserved first and last residue.

V gene	CDR3 protein
TRBV2	ASTGTGRVDEQY
TRBV19	ASGDFGFVTGELF
TRBV14	ASSQTTGDGYT
TRBV7-9	ASSPGQGGNQPQH
TRBV6-6	ASRPRQGETDTQY
TRBV19	ASSSEPGQQNSNQPQH
TRBV7-2	ASSPPVGISADTQY
TRBV4-1	ASSPLVYSNQPQH
TRBV10-1	ASTGTSGELF
TRBV5-1	ASSFTGYNEQF
TRBV30	AWSRRGQTNTGELF
TRBV7-2	ASSSQGFGTEAF
TRBV29-1	SVSGTGLWNTEAF
TRBV6-5	ASRLAVTNTGELF
TRBV9	ASSPAGGGEQF
TRBV15	ATSRDRGSSGANVLT
TRBV25-1	ASSDPGLAGTDTQY
TRBV9	ASSVGQGADTQY
TRBV19	ASTKGQGITSQPQH
TRBV27	ASRSSQGRITEAF